The 27 T cell receptor beta chains below all came from one sample that was sequenced in a study. The sorted Tregs were CD4+CD25+CD127-/low cells. Adaptor-ligated barcode primers were used to amplify TRBV12-4/TRBJ1-2 clonotypes. TCRdb recomputed calls from the multiplex PCR reads with MiXCR, one row per CDR3 protein. Seen here are about 890 distinct CDR3 sequences, around 17% observed once, and the top ten hold roughly 7.9%. Input material: Tregs sorted from blood. These receptors were collected from a female donor with breast cancer.

The rearrangement links TRBV12-3 or TRBV12-4 to TRBJ1-2; D not certain. The CDR3 has 13 residues. V gave up 5 bases and J gave up 2 bases, with 9 bases separating them. CDR3 amino acids: CASSPHGNYGYTF. The CDR3 bases are TGTGCCAGCAGTCCCCACGGCAACTATGGCTACACCTTC.

The V and J genes are TRBV12-3 or TRBV12-4 and TRBJ1-2, with D uncertain. The CDR3 consists of 13 residues. V lost 8 bases to trimming and J lost 4 bases, with 14 bases between them. In DNA form, the CDR3 reads TGTGCCAGCGGCCGCGACACTGCCTATGGCTACACCTTC. Translation gives CASGRDTAYGYTF.

This clonotype ranks as large. The chain joins TRBV12-3 or TRBV12-4 to TRBJ1-2; 7 nucleotides line up with TRBD1. This CDR3 spans 14 amino acids. The junction had 10 bases not matched to a gene; V was cut back by 6 bases and J by 6 bases. CDR3 in DNA: TGTGCCAGCAGCTACAGGGGCCAAGAGCATGGCTACACCTTC. This encodes CASSYRGQEHGYTF.

By sample fraction, this clonotype is large. This chain's CDR3 is CASSFRSGQGYGYTF. DNA of the CDR3: TGTGCCAGCAGTTTCAGGTCTGGGCAGGGGTATGGCTACACCTTC. The chain recombines TRBV12-3 or TRBV12-4 with TRBJ1-2, with D perhaps matching TRBD1 (6 bases). The V end lost 3 bases, the J end lost 5 bases, and 16 bases lay between the germline ends. This CDR3 contains 15 residues.

This clonotype is large within its sample. The V call is TRBV12-3 or TRBV12-4, the J call TRBJ1-2; D may be TRBD1 (5 bases). With 3 bases removed from V and 0 bases from J, the gap between germline ends came to 14 bases. The CDR3 covers 16 residues. The CDR3 DNA is TGTGCCAGCAGTTTTACCTGGTCAGGGTCTAACTATGGCTACACCTTC. Protein product: CASSFTWSGSNYGYTF.

This clonotype was seen many times. V gene TRBV12-3 or TRBV12-4 combines with J gene TRBJ1-2, with D possibly matching TRBD1 (6 bases). The CDR3 covers 14 residues. Trimming shortened V by 5 bases and J by 6 bases, and 16 bases separated the two germline ends. The CDR3 here is CASSPYSQGNGYTF. The DNA of the CDR3 is TGTGCCAGCAGTCCCTACTCACAGGGAAATGGCTACACCTTC.

Judged by abundance, this clonotype is large. This chain connects TRBV12-3 or TRBV12-4 to TRBJ1-2, with D perhaps matching TRBD1 (6 bases). Trimming shortened V by 2 bases and J by 4 bases, and 14 bases separated the two germline ends. CDR3 size: 15 residues. The DNA for the CDR3 is TGTGCCAGCAGTTTAAACGCAGGGGTGGTCTATGGCTACACCTTC. The encoded protein is CASSLNAGVVYGYTF.

Relative to its sample, this clonotype is large. The rearrangement uses TRBV12-5 and TRBJ1-2, with D possibly matching TRBD1 (6 bases). V was pared by 6 bases and J by 8 bases, with 13 bases between. The CDR3 sequence is 12 residues long. Germline-derived CDR1 and CDR2 are LGHNT and FRNRAP. The CDR3 DNA reads TGTGCTAGTGGCTTAAACAGGGTCGGCTACACCTTC. Translation gives CASGLNRVGYTF. Looking up the rest from reference TRBV12-5 and TRBJ1-2 gives the full variable domain: DARVTQTPRHKVTEMGQEVTMRCQPILGHNTVFWYRQTMMQGLELLAYFRNRAPLDDSGMPKDRFSAEMPDATLATLKIQPSEPRDSAVYFCASGLNRVGYTFGSGTRLTVV.

This clonotype rates as medium-sized. The chain couples TRBV12-3 or TRBV12-4 to TRBJ1-2, with D tentatively TRBD1 (5 bases). Trimming removed 6 bases at V and 7 bases at J, with 18 bases between. This CDR3 region has 14 residues. CDR3 DNA sequence: TGTGCCAGCAGCTCCACGACAGAGGGCATTGGCTACACCTTC. Its protein is CASSSTTEGIGYTF.

This clonotype is large within its sample. The chain has TRBV12-3 or TRBV12-4 and TRBJ1-2, with D perhaps TRBD1 (6 bases). The V end was cut by 4 bases, the J end by 4 bases, with 16 bases between. The CDR3 loop spans 15 amino acids. The CDR3 loop reads CASSSGQPGPYGYTF. The CDR3 coding sequence is TGTGCCAGCAGTTCCGGACAGCCCGGGCCCTATGGCTACACCTTC.

This clonotype is deemed large. The chain couples TRBV12-3 or TRBV12-4 to TRBJ1-2; D remains unclear. The CDR3 totals 14 residues. The V and J ends lost 3 bases and 4 bases respectively, with 12 bases between them. CDR3 coding DNA: TGTGCCAGCAGTTTGAGTTCAGGCGGCTATGGCTACACCTTC. Translation gives CASSLSSGGYGYTF.

DNA for the CDR3: TGTGCCAGCAGCACCGGGACAGGGATTGGCTACACCTTC. Translated, it gives CASSTGTGIGYTF. The chain recombines TRBV12-3 or TRBV12-4 with TRBJ1-2; 9 nucleotides agree with TRBD1. This CDR3 spans 13 amino acids. Trimming cost V 6 bases and J 7 bases; bases outside gene matches: 6.

The chain links TRBV12-3 or TRBV12-4 to TRBJ1-2, with D tentatively TRBD1 (5 bases). The V gene lost 4 bases and the J gene lost 11 bases, with 17 bases spanning the gap. This CDR3 has 13 amino acids. DNA of the CDR3: TGTGCCAGCAGTTCCGGACATGGAGGAGCGTACACCTTC. This encodes CASSSGHGGAYTF.

The rearrangement joins TRBV12-3 or TRBV12-4 to TRBJ1-2; D remains ambiguous. V shed 3 bases and J shed 5 bases, with 13 bases lying between them. The CDR3 consists of 14 residues. The CDR3 reads CASSFGVASYGYTF. In DNA form, the CDR3 reads TGTGCCAGCAGTTTTGGGGTTGCAAGTTATGGCTACACCTTC.

By sample fraction, this clonotype is large (0.1 to 1%). The V call is TRBV12-3 or TRBV12-4, the J call TRBJ1-2, with D perhaps matching TRBD1 (5 bases). Trimming left V 1 base short and J 4 bases short, with 7 bases between. The CDR3 sequence is 13 residues long. CDR3: CASSLGRAYGYTF. CDR3 nucleotides: TGTGCCAGCAGTTTAGGCAGGGCCTATGGCTACACCTTC.

This clonotype is categorized as large. V and J are TRBV12-3 or TRBV12-4 and TRBJ1-2; D gene uncertain. This CDR3 has 12 residues. V was cut by 5 bases and J by 4 bases, with 8 bases left in between. The CDR3 protein is CASSPGPYGYTF. The CDR3 nucleotides read TGTGCCAGCAGTCCCGGGCCCTATGGCTACACCTTC.

CDR3 in DNA: TGTGCCAGCAGCAGGACAGAGATTTATGGCTACACCTTC. This gives the protein CASSRTEIYGYTF. This chain uses TRBV12-3 or TRBV12-4 with TRBJ1-2; a weak D match, TRBD1 (6 bases). This CDR3 comprises 13 residues. Trimming shortened V by 6 bases and J by 5 bases, and 13 bases separated the two germline ends.

This clonotype is labeled large. The chain recombines TRBV12-3 or TRBV12-4 with TRBJ1-2, with D hard to call. V lost 3 bases and J 4 bases, leaving 6 bases between the germline ends. The CDR3 contains 12 residues. In DNA form, the CDR3 reads TGTGCCAGCAGTTTCTATACCTATGGCTACACCTTC. Translated: CASSFYTYGYTF.

This clonotype is large in the sample. The chain carries TRBV12-3 or TRBV12-4 and TRBJ1-2; no reliable D call. The CDR3 extends over 11 amino acids. The V and J ends lost 10 bases and 4 bases respectively, with 10 bases between them. CDR3 amino acids: CATLRAYGYTF. In DNA, the CDR3 is TGTGCCACCTTACGGGCCTATGGCTACACCTTC.

By its share, this clonotype is large. This chain joins TRBV12-3 or TRBV12-4 and TRBJ1-2; possibly TRBD1 for D (6 bases). The CDR3 extends over 13 amino acids. Trimming took 6 bases from V and 2 from J, leaving 10 bases between them. The CDR3, as DNA: TGTGCCAGCAGCCATACAGGGAACTATGGCTACACCTTC. Its protein product is CASSHTGNYGYTF.

This clonotype is deemed large. The rearrangement joins TRBV12-3 or TRBV12-4 to TRBJ1-2; 9 bases are a match to TRBD1. The V and J ends lost 0 bases and 9 bases, in that order; junction bases with no gene match: 14. This CDR3 is built from 17 residues. This CDR3 reads CASSLAGDRVALGSYTF. In nucleotides, the CDR3 is TGTGCCAGCAGTTTAGCTGGGGACAGGGTAGCCCTTGGGAGCTACACCTTC.

The chain joins TRBV12-3 or TRBV12-4 to TRBJ1-2; D not resolved. The CDR3 is 11 residues long. V lost 3 bases and J lost 11, with 10 bases in between. The CDR3 DNA sequence: TGTGCCAGCAGTTTTGGCGGTCAATACACCTTC. It translates to CASSFGGQYTF.

This clonotype is medium-sized by share. The chain couples TRBV12-3 or TRBV12-4 to TRBJ1-2, with TRBD1 as a possible D gene (5 bases). Trimming shortened V by 8 bases and J by 8 bases, and 24 bases separated the two germline ends. The CDR3 sequence is 15 residues long. Here the CDR3 reads CASRAGLLEKEGYTF. DNA for the CDR3: TGTGCCAGCCGGGCAGGGCTCCTGGAAAAGGAGGGCTACACCTTC.

Only one count was recorded for this clonotype. DNA for the CDR3: TGTGCCAGCAGTTTCGTAGGCTCCTATGGCTACACCTTC. It is translated as CASSFVGSYGYTF. This chain joins TRBV12-3 or TRBV12-4 and TRBJ1-2; no definite D call. Trimming took off 3 bases at V and 4 bases at J, with 9 bases between the two ends. CDR3 length: 13 amino acids.

This clonotype was detected a few times. The chain has TRBV12-3 or TRBV12-4 and TRBJ1-2; TRBD1 agrees at 9 bases. This CDR3 region has 15 residues. Unmatched junction bases numbered 11, after V lost 6 bases and J lost 6 bases. The CDR3 DNA sequence: TGTGCCAGCAGCGCCTATGCCGGGACAGGGCATGGCTACACCTTC. This codes for CASSAYAGTGHGYTF.

The CDR3 loop is CASSLLTDYGYTF. The CDR3 nucleotides are TGTGCCAGCAGTTTATTGACAGACTATGGCTACACCTTC. J is TRBJ1-2 and V is TRBV12-3 or TRBV12-4; the D gene is possibly TRBD1 (5 bases). V lost 2 bases and J lost 3, with 7 bases in between. This CDR3 spans 13 amino acids.

This clonotype has more than one count but fewer than ten. V and J are TRBV12-3 or TRBV12-4 and TRBJ1-2; the D is unclear. CDR3 length: 13 amino acids. V lost 1 base and J lost 4, with 7 bases in between. The CDR3 DNA follows: TGTGCCAGCAGTTTAGTACAAGGCTATGGCTACACCTTC. Translation gives CASSLVQGYGYTF.